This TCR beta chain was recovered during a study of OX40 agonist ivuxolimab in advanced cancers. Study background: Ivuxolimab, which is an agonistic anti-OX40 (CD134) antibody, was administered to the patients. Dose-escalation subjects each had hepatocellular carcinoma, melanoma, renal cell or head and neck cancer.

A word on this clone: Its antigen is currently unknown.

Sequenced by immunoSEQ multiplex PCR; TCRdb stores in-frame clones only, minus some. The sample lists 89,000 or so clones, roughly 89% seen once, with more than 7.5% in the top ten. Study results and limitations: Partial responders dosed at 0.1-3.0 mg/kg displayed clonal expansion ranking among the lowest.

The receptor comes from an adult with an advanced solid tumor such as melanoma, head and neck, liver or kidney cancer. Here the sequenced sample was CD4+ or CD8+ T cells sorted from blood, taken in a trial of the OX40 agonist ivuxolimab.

The CDR3 nucleotides read TGTGCCAGCAGCTTTCCAGTCCTCTCTGGAAACACCATATATTTT. Translated: CASSFPVLSGNTIYF. The chain employs TRBV5-7 and TRBJ1-3; D not certain. TRBV5-7 is an ORF, with its function uncertain. The V and J ends lost 2 bases and 0 bases respectively, with 9 bases between them. The CDR3 is 15 residues long.